This TCR beta chain was captured by sequencing in a study of T cell responses to AZD1222 COVID-19 vaccine. Findings and caveats of the study: Recipients of two AZD1222 doses showed rising Spike-specific TCR breadth and depth. Clonal diversity was possibly underestimated, and the donors were mostly white British, with more females. Spike regions recognized by vaccine-associated CD4 TCRs spanned the protein, led by 160-218 and 743-854. The study sampled repertoires only after the peak T cell response.

From germline, CDR1 is MGHRA and CDR2 YSYEKL. The CDR3 is made up of 17 amino acids. Concerning this clone: Its target is not known. At one end, the junction sequence differs from germline, possibly due to a read error. Additional DNA sequences in this sample encode the identical CDR3.

The method was immunoSEQ multiplex PCR; TCRdb's version includes in-frame clones alone and lacks a portion of them. Among over 100,000 clones listed, over 75% were seen once. The rearrangement links TRBV4-1 to TRBJ2-3; 9 bases map to TRBD2. The sequence came from an adult in good health. Source: peripheral blood, taken on day 0 of AZD1222 vaccination. The CDR3 region has the DNA TGCGCCAGCAGTCAAGGACGGGGCGGGGGGGATACAGATACGCAGTATTTT. This translates into CASSQGRGGGDTDTQYF.